These 2 T cell receptor beta chains share one sample of origin, sequenced in a study of CD8+ T cells in alopecia areata. Following extraction, RNA underwent reverse transcription to cDNA, which served as the sequencing template. TCRdb's table, derived via immunoSEQ multiplex PCR, lists solely in-frame clones and lacks some. This table holds some 200,000 clones, about 61% found once. The sequenced sample was CD8+ T cells sorted from blood. Receptors originate from a human donor in good health.

About this clone: This sample includes further DNA sequences coding for the same CDR3. The chain carries TRBV27 and TRBJ2-7, with 7 positions matching TRBD1. The germline V gene encodes CDR1 MNHEY and CDR2 SMNVEV (reference sequence). V dropped 5 bases and J dropped 3; count of bases not matched to a gene: 4. The CDR3 contains 13 residues. CDR3 residues: CASSLGQNYEQYF. The CDR3 DNA follows: TGTGCCAGCAGTCTGGGACAGAACTACGAGCAGTACTTC.

The chain employs TRBV30 and TRBJ2-3, with D perhaps matching TRBD1 (6 bases). V shed 2 bases and J shed 4 bases, with 13 bases lying between them. The CDR3 loop spans 14 amino acids. Germline-derived CDR1 and CDR2 are GTSNPN and SVGIG (reference sequence). The CDR3 DNA is TGTGCCTGGAGTCTGACAGGTTACGCAGATACGCAGTATTTT. Its translation: CAWSLTGYADTQYF.